The rows below give T cell receptor beta chains drawn from one sample of a study of shared clonotypes between healthy human individuals. Assay: immunoSEQ multiplex PCR; the TCRdb copy retains only in-frame clones and omits some. The repertoire holds about 2.1 million clones, with roughly 91% as singletons. Sequencing was done on a sample of naive CD8+ T cells from PBMCs. All receptors derive from a man between 18 and 29 years old in good health. Some clones in this sample may be carry-over from other donors' samples. CDR3s include the opening cysteine and the closing phenylalanine or tryptophan. D genes are given only for firm matches. Clone size appears in some rows only: once, few, many, or a class for an expanded clone.

v_call	clone_size	j_call	d_call	cdr3_nt	cdr3_aa
TRBV4-3	NA	TRBJ2-7	TRBD2	TGCGCCAGCAGCCAAGACCCCCTCGGACTAGCGGAAACCTACGAGCAGTACTTC	CASSQDPLGLAETYEQYF
TRBV27	NA	TRBJ2-7	NA	TGTGCCAGCAGTTCGCCTCGGCGCGCCCCGGGGGAGCAGTACTTC	CASSSPRRAPGEQYF
TRBV4-1	NA	TRBJ1-1	NA	TGCGCCAGCAGCCAGGCCGGCTGGGCAGAGAACACTGAAGCTTTCTTT	CASSQAGWAENTEAFF
TRBV5-6	NA	TRBJ2-7	TRBD2	TGTGCCAGCAGCCTACCCACTAGCGAGACTGATTACGAGCAGTACTTC	CASSLPTSETDYEQYF
TRBV6-5	NA	TRBJ1-1	TRBD1	TGTGCCAGCAGTTACGACAGGGGGGGTACTGAAGCTTTCTTT	CASSYDRGGTEAFF
TRBV27	once	TRBJ2-2	NA	TGTGCCAGCAGTCCCCGGGGCACCGGGGAGCTGTTTTTT	CASSPRGTGELFF
TRBV11-2	NA	TRBJ2-3	NA	TGTGCCAGCAGCTTAGGTCCAGATACGCAGTATTTT	CASSLGPDTQYF
TRBV9	NA	TRBJ2-1	NA	TGTGCCAGCAGCGATACAGGGAGGGCCTACAATGAGCAGTTCTTC	CASSDTGRAYNEQFF
TRBV15	NA	TRBJ2-7	NA	TGTGCCACCAGCACAGCTCAGGGAGCCTACGAGCAGTACTTC	CATSTAQGAYEQYF
TRBV7-8	NA	TRBJ1-5	NA	TGTGCCAGCAGCTTAGCCCATTATAGCAATCAGCCCCAGCATTTT	CASSLAHYSNQPQHF
TRBV5-1	NA	TRBJ1-1	NA	TGCGCCAGCAGCTTTACAGGGTTGAACACTGAAGCTTTCTTT	CASSFTGLNTEAFF
TRBV27	NA	TRBJ2-7	NA	TGTGCCAGCAGTTTTGGCCAGACCTACGAGCAGTACTTC	CASSFGQTYEQYF
TRBV20-1	NA	TRBJ2-7	NA	TGCAGTGCTAGAGACCTTATACATTACTTC	CSARDLIHYF
TRBV7-9	few	TRBJ2-1	NA	TGTGCCAGCAGCTCCCCGATAGCCAATGAGCAGTTCTTC	CASSSPIANEQFF
TRBV4-1	NA	TRBJ2-7	TRBD1	TGCGCCAGCAGCCAGGCGACAGGGGTTTTTTACGAGCAGTACTTC	CASSQATGVFYEQYF
TRBV27	NA	TRBJ2-2	TRBD1	TGTGCCAGCGGGACAGGGTATACCGGGGAGCTGTTTTTT	CASGTGYTGELFF
TRBV19	NA	TRBJ2-1	NA	TGTGCCAGTAGTATCGGGGGCTCCTACAATGAGCAGTTCTTC	CASSIGGSYNEQFF
TRBV7-2	NA	TRBJ2-7	NA	TGTGCCAGCAGCCCCAAAATTGCGGCGGTCATTACCTACGAGCAGTACTTC	CASSPKIAAVITYEQYF
TRBV4-2	NA	TRBJ1-2	NA	TGTGCCAGCAGCCAAGATCGGGGGGTACGGGGCTACACCTTC	CASSQDRGVRGYTF
TRBV6-5	NA	TRBJ2-7	NA	TGTGCCAGCAGTTACTCATCAGGCAGCTACGAGCAGTACTTC	CASSYSSGSYEQYF
TRBV15	NA	TRBJ2-5	NA	TGTGCCACCAGCGGCCGGACAGCAAACCAAGAGACCCAGTACTTC	CATSGRTANQETQYF
TRBV9	NA	TRBJ1-2	TRBD1	TGTGCCAGCAGCGAGGGGGCTATCAACTATGGCTACACCTTC	CASSEGAINYGYTF
TRBV27	NA	TRBJ1-1	TRBD1	TGTGCCAGCAGACCTCGGGACAGGGGAACTGAAGCTTTCTTT	CASRPRDRGTEAFF
TRBV7-9	NA	TRBJ2-1	TRBD2	TGTGCCAGCAGCCTACGTAGCGGGAGTTACAATGAGCAGTTCTTC	CASSLRSGSYNEQFF
TRBV7-2	NA	TRBJ1-2	NA	TGTGCCAGCAGCCTGAGGAAGGACCTGTACAACTATGGCTACACCTTC	CASSLRKDLYNYGYTF
TRBV25-1	NA	TRBJ1-4	NA	TGTGCCAGCAACGGAGGGGGGCGCGATGAAAAACTGTTTTTT	CASNGGGRDEKLFF
TRBV5-6	NA	TRBJ2-1	NA	TGTGCCAGCAGCTTGGTGTCAGCGGATGAGCAGTTCTTC	CASSLVSADEQFF
TRBV4-1	few	TRBJ1-3	TRBD1	TGCGCCAGCAGCCCGGACAGGATGGCTGGAAACACCATATATTTT	CASSPDRMAGNTIYF
TRBV6-5	NA	TRBJ2-3	NA	TGTGCCAGCAGCTCCCTACGGACGGCAGATACGCAGTATTTT	CASSSLRTADTQYF
TRBV11-2	NA	TRBJ1-4	NA	TGTGCCAGCAGCTTCTACCCCCGGGACCCTAATGAAAAACTGTTTTTT	CASSFYPRDPNEKLFF
TRBV7-6	NA	TRBJ2-1	NA	TGTGCCAGCAGCTCAAGAGCGGTCTCCTACAATGAGCAGTTCTTC	CASSSRAVSYNEQFF
TRBV29-1	NA	TRBJ2-5	NA	TGCAGCGTTGAAGATCAGCAAGGGACATTACAAGAGACCCAGTACTTC	CSVEDQQGTLQETQYF
TRBV28	NA	TRBJ2-1	TRBD2	TGTGCCAGCAGTTGGGGTTGGCTAGCGGGAATGGGGAGCTCCTACAATGAGCAGTTCTTC	CASSWGWLAGMGSSYNEQFF
TRBV7-3	NA	TRBJ2-7	NA	TGTGCCAGCAGCTTATCGTACGGGGGCTCCTACGAGCAGTACTTC	CASSLSYGGSYEQYF
TRBV20-1	NA	TRBJ1-2	NA	TGCAGTGCTAGAACGTATGGCTACACCTTC	CSARTYGYTF
TRBV7-9	NA	TRBJ2-1	TRBD2	TGTGCCAGCAGCACCCCCCGGGCTTCGGGGAGGGACAATGAGCAGTTCTTC	CASSTPRASGRDNEQFF
TRBV29-1	NA	TRBJ2-7	NA	TGCAGCGTTGAAGATCCTGTTACTCCCTACGAGCAGTACTTC	CSVEDPVTPYEQYF
TRBV27	NA	TRBJ1-2	TRBD1	TGTGCCAGCAGTATAGACGGGACAGTCCCCTATGGCTACACCTTC	CASSIDGTVPYGYTF
TRBV7-2	NA	TRBJ1-2	NA	TGTGCCAGCAGCTTAGGGGCAGGGCCAAGCCGTGGCTATGGCTACACCTTC	CASSLGAGPSRGYGYTF
TRBV5-1	NA	TRBJ2-1	NA	TGCGCCAGCAGCTCCCTAGGTTTAATGAATGAGCAGTTCTTC	CASSSLGLMNEQFF
TRBV27	NA	TRBJ2-1	TRBD2	TGTGCCAGCAGTTTTTTACTAGCGGGAGGGCCGGATGAGCAGTTCTTC	CASSFLLAGGPDEQFF
TRBV9	NA	TRBJ1-1	NA	TGTGCCAGCAGTCGGGACCGGGGTAACACTGAAGCTTTCTTT	CASSRDRGNTEAFF
TRBV28	NA	TRBJ1-5	TRBD1	TGTGCCAGCACCTTAATTGGGACAGGGCCGAATAGCAATCAGCCCCAGCATTTT	CASTLIGTGPNSNQPQHF
TRBV15	NA	TRBJ1-5	NA	TGTGCCACCAGCAGGAGGGACAATCAGCCCCAGCATTTT	CATSRRDNQPQHF